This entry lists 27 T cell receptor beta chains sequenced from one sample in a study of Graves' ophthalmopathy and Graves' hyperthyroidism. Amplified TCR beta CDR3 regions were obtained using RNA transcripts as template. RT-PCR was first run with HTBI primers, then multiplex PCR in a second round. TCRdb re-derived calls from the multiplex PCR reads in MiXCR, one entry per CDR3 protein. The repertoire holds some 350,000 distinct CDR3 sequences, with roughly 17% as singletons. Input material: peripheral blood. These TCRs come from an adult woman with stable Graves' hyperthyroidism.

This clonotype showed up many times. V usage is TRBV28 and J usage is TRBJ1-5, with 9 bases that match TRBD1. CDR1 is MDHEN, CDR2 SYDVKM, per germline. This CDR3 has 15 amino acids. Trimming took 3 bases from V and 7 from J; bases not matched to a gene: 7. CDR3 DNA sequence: TGTGCCAGCAGTTTCATTTACAGGGGGCGGCAGCCCCAGCATTTT. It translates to CASSFIYRGRQPQHF.

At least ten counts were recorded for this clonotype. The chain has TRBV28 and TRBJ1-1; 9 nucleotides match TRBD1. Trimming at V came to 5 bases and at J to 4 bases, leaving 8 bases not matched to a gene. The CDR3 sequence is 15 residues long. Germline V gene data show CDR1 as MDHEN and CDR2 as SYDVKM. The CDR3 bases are TGTGCCAGCAGTGTCGGGACAGGGCAGGGCACTGAAGCTTTCTTT. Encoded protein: CASSVGTGQGTEAFF.

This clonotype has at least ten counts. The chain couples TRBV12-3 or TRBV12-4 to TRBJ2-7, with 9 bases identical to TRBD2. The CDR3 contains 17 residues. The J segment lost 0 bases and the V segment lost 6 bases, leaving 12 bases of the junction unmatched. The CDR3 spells CASRFSASGKSSYEQYF. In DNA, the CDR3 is TGTGCCAGCAGATTTAGCGCTAGCGGGAAGTCCTCCTACGAGCAGTACTTC.

In DNA, the CDR3 is TGTGCCAGCTCCCCTAGTCTAGCGCCTGGAGAGACCCAGTACTTC. Its translation is CASSPSLAPGETQYF. The chain carries TRBV18 and TRBJ2-5, with a possible D match to TRBD2 (6 bases). Trimming left V 6 bases short and J 4 bases short, with 18 bases between. Per germline, CDR1 KGHSH and CDR2 LQKENI. This CDR3 is built from 15 residues.

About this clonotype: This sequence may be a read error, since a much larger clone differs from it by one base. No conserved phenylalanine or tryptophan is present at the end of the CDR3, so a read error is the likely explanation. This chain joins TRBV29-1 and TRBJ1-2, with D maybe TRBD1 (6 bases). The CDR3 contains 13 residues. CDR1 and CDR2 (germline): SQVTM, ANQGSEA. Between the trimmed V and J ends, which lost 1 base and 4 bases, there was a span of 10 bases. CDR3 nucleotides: TGCAGCGTTGAAGCCGGACAGAGCTATGGCTACACCTAC. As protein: CSVEAGQSYGYTY.

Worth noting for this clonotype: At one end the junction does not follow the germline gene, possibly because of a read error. The CDR3 nucleotides are TGTGCCACCAGTGCCGCCCCGGGTGCAGGCGATCAGCCCCAGCATTTT. This sequence encodes CATSAAPGAGDQPQHF. The V call is TRBV2, the J call TRBJ1-5; D gene uncertain. Germline values: CDR1 SNHLY, CDR2 FYNNEI. CDR3 length equals 16 residues.

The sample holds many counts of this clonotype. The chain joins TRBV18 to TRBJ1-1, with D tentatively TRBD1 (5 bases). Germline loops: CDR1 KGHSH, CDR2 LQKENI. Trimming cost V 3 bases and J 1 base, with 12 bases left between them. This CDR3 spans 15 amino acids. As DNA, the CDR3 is TGTGCCAGCTCACCGCTACTGGGGGGGAACACTGAAGCTTTCTTT. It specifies CASSPLLGGNTEAFF.

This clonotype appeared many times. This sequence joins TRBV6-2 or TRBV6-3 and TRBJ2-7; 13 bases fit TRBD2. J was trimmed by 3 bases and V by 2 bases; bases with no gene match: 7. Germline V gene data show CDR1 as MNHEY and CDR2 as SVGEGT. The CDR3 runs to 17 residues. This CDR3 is CASSYPGLAGESYEQYF. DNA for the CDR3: TGTGCCAGCAGTTACCCCGGACTAGCGGGAGAGAGCTACGAGCAGTACTTC.

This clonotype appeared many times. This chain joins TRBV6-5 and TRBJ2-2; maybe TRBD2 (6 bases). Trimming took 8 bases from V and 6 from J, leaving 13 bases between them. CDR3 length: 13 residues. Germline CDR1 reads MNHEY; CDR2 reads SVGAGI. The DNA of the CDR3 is TGTGCCAGCGGTTCCAGGGAGGCCGGGGAGCTGTTTTTT. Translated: CASGSREAGELFF.

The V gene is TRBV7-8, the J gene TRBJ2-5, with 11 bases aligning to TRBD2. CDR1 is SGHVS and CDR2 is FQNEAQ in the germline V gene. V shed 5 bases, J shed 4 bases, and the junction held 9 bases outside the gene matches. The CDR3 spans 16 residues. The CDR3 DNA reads TGTGCCAGCAGCCCGCTACTAGCGGGAGCCGCAGAGACCCAGTACTTC. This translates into CASSPLLAGAAETQYF. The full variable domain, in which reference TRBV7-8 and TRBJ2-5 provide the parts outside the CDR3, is GAGVSQSPRYKVAKRGQDVALRCDPISGHVSLFWYQQALGQGPEFLTYFQNEAQLDKSGLPSDRFFAERPEGSVSTLKIQRTQQEDSAVYLCASSPLLAGAAETQYFGPGTRLLVL.

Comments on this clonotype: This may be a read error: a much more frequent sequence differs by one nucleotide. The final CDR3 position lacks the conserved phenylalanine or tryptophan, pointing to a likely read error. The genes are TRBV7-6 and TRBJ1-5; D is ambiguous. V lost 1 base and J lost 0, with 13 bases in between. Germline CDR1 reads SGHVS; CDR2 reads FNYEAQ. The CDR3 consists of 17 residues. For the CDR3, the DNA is TGTGCCAGCAGCTTAGGAACAGTGACTGATAGCAATCAGCCCCAGCATGTT. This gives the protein CASSLGTVTDSNQPQHV.

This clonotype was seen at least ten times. The CDR3 region is CASSLGSNQPQHF. The CDR3 coding sequence is TGTGCCAGCAGTTTAGGAAGCAATCAGCCCCAGCATTTT. The chain recombines TRBV12-3 or TRBV12-4 with TRBJ1-5; D is unclear. CDR3 size: 13 residues. The germline V and J ends were trimmed by 1 base and 1 base, with 2 bases remaining between them.

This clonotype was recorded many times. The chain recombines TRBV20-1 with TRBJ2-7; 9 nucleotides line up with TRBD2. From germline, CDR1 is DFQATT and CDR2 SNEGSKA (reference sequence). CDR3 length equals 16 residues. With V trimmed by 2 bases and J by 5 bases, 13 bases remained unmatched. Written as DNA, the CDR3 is TGCAGTGCTAGACGGTTGGCGGGAGGGGCGAGAGACGAGCAGTACTTC. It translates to CSARRLAGGARDEQYF.

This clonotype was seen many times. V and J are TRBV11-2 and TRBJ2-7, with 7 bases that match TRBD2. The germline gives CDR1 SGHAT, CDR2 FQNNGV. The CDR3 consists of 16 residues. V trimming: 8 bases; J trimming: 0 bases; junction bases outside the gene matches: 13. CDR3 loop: CASGEGLIRYSYEQYF. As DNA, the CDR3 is TGTGCCAGCGGGGAGGGTCTAATCCGCTACTCCTACGAGCAGTACTTC.

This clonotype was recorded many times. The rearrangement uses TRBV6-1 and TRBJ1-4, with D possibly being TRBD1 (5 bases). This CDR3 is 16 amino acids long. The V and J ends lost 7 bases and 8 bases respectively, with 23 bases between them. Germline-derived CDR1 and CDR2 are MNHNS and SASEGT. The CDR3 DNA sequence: TGTGCCAGCAAAGACCGGGACGGTCTACGAAACGAAAAACTGTTTTTT. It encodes CASKDRDGLRNEKLFF.

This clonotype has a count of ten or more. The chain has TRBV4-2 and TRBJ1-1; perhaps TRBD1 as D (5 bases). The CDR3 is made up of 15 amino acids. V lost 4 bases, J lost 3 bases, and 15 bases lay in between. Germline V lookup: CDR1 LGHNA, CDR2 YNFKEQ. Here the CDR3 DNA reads TGTGCCAGCAGCCGATTTGCGGGGGAGGACACTGAAGCTTTCTTT. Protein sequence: CASSRFAGEDTEAFF.

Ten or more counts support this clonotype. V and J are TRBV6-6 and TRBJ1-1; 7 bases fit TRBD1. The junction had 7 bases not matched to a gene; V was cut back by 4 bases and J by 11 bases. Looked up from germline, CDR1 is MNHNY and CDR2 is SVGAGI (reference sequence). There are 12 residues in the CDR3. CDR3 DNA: TGTGCCAGCAGTTTGGGCAGGGGGAGTGCTTTCTTT. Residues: CASSLGRGSAFF.

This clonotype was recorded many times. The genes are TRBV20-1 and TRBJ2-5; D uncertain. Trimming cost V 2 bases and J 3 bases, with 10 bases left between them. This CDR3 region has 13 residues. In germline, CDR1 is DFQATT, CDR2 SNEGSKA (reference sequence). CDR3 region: CSARRQIEETQYF. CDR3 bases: TGCAGTGCTAGAAGGCAGATTGAAGAGACCCAGTACTTC.

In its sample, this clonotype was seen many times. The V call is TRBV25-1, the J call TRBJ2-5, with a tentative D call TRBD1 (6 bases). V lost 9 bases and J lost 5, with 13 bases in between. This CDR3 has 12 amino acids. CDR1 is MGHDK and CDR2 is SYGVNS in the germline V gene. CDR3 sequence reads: CARNRETETQYF. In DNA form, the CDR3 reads TGTGCCAGAAACAGGGAGACGGAGACCCAGTACTTC.

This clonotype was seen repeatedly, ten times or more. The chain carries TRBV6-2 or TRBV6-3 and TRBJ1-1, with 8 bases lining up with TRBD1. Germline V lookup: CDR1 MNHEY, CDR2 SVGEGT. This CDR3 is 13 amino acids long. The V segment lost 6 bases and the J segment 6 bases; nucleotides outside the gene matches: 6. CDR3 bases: TGTGCCAGCAGCTGGACAGGGCGCGCTGAAGCTTTCTTT. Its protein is CASSWTGRAEAFF.

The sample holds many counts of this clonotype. The DNA for the CDR3 is TGTGCCACCAGCAGAGTAGCGGAAGAGACCCAGTACTTC. Translation: CATSRVAEETQYF. The chain has TRBV15 and TRBJ2-5; weak D call: TRBD2 (6 bases). V lost 1 base to trimming and J lost 3 bases, with 6 bases between them. Germline V gives CDR1 LNHNV, CDR2 YYDKDF (reference sequence). The CDR3 loop spans 13 amino acids.

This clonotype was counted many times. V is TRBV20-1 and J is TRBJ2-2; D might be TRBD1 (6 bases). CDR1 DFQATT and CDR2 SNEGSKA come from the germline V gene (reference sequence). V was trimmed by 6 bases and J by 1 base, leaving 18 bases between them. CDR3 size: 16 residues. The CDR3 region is CSAQTGKQGNTGELFF. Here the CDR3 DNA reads TGCAGTGCCCAAACCGGAAAACAGGGGAACACCGGGGAGCTGTTTTTT.

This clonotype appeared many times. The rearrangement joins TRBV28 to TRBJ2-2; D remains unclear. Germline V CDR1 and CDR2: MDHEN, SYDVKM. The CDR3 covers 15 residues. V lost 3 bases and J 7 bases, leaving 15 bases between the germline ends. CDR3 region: CASSFPTYKSGELFF. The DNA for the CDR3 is TGTGCCAGCAGTTTCCCCACGTACAAAAGCGGGGAGCTGTTTTTT. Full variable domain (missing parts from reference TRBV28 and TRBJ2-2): DVKVTQSSRYLVKRTGEKVFLECVQDMDHENMFWYRQDPGLGLRLIYFSYDVKMKEKGDIPEGYSVSREKKERFSLILESASTNQTSMYLCASSFPTYKSGELFFGEGSRLTVL.

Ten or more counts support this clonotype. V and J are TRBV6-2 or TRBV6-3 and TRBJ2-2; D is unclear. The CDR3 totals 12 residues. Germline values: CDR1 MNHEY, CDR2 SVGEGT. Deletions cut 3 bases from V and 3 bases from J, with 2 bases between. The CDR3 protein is CASSYYTGELFF. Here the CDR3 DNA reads TGTGCCAGCAGTTATTACACCGGGGAGCTGTTTTTT.

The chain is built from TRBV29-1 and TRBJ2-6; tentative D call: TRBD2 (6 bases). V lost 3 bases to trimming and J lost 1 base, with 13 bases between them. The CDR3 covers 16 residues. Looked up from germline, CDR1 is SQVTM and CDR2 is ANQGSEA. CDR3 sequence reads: CSVEGGGRSGANVLTF. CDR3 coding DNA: TGCAGCGTTGAGGGAGGAGGAAGGTCTGGGGCCAACGTCCTGACTTTC.

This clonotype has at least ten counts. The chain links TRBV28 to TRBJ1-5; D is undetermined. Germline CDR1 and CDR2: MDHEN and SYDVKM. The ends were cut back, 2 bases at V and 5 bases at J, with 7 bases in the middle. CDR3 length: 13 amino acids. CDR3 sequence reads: CASSLGLYQPQHF. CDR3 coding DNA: TGTGCCAGCAGTTTAGGTCTATATCAGCCCCAGCATTTT.

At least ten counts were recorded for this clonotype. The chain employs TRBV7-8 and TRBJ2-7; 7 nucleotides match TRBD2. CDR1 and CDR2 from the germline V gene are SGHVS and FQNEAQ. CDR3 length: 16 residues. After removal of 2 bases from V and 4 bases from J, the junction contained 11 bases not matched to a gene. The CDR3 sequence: CASSLFGAGIPYEQYF. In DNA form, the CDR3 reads TGTGCCAGCAGCTTATTTGGAGCGGGAATACCTTACGAGCAGTACTTC.